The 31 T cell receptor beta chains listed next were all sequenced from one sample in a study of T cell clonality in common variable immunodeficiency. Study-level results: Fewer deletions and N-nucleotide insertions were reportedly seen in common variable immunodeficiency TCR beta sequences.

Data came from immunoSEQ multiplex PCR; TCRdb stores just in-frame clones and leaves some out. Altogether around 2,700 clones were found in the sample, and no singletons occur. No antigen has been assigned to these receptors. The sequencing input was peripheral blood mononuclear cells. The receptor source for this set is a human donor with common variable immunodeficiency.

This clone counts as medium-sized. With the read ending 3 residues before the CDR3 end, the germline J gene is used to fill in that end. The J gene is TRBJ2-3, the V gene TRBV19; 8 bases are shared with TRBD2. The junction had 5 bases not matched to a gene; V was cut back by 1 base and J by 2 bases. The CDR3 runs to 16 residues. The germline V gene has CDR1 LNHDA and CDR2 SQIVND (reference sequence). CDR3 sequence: CASSIARGGNTDTQYF. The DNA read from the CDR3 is TGTGCCAGTAGTATAGCCCGGGGGGGTAACACAGATACG.

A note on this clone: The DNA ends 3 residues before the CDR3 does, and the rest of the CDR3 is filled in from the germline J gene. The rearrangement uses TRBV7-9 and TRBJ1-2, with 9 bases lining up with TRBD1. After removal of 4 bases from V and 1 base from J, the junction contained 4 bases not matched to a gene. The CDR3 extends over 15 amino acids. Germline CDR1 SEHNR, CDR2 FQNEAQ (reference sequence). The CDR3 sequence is CASSSTGGFNYGYTF. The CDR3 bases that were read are TGTGCCAGCAGCTCGACAGGGGGTTTTAACTATGGC. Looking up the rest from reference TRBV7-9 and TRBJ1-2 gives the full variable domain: DTGVSQNPRHKITKRGQNVTFRCDPISEHNRLYWYRQTLGQGPEFLTYFQNEAQLEKSRLLSDRFSAERPKGSFSTLEIQRTEQGDSAMYLCASSSTGGFNYGYTFGSGTRLTVV.

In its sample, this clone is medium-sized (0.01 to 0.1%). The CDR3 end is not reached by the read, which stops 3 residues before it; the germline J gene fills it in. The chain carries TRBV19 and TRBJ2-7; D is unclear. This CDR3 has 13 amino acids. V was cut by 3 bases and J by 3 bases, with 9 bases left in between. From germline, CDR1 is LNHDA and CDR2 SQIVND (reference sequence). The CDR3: CASSMSQSYEQYF. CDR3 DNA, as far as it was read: TGTGCCAGTAGTATGTCCCAGAGCTACGAG.

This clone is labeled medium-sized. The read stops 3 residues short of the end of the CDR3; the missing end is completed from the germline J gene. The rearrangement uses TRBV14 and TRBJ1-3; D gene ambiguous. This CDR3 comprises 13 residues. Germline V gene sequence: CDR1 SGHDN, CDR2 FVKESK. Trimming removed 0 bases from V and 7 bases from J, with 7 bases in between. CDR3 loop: CASSQDTGNTIYF. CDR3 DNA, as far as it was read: TGTGCCAGCAGCCAAGATACGGGGAACACC.

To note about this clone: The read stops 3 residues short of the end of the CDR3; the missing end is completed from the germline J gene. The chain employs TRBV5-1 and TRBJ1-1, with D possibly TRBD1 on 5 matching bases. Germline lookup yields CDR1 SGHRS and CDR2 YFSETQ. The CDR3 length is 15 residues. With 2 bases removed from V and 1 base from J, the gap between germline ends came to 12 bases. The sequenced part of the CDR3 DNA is TGCGCCAGCAGCTTTAGGCAGGGATCGAACACTGAA. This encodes CASSFRQGSNTE. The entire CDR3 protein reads CASSFRQGSNTEAFF.

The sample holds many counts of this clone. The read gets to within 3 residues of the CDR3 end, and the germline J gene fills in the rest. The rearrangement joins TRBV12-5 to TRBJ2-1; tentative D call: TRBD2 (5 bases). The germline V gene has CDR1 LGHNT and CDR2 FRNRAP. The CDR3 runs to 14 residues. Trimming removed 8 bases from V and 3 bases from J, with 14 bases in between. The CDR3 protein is CASRSPGFYNEQFF. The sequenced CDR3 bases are TGTGCTAGTCGTAGTCCGGGGTTCTACAATGAG.

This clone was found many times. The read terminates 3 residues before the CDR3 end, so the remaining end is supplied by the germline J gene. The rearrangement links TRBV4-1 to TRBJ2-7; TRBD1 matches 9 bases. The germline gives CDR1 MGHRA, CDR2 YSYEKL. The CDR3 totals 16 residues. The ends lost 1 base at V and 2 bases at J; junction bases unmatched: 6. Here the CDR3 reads CASSQVPGQGPYEQYF. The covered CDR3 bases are TGCGCCAGCAGCCAAGTACCGGGACAGGGCCCCTACGAG.

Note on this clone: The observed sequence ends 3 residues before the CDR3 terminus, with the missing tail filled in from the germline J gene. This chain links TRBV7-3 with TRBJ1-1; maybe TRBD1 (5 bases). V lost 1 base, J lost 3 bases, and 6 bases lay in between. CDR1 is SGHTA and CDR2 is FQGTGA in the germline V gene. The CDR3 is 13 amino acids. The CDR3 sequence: CASSLRGDTEAFF. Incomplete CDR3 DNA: TGTGCCAGCAGCTTAAGAGGGGACACTGAA.

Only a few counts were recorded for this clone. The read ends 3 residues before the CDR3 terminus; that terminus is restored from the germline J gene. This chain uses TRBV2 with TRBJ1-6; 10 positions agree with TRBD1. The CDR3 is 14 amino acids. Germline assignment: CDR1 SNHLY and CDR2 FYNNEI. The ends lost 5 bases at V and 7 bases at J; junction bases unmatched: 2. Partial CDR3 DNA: TGTGCCAGCAGTCTGGGACAGGGGAATTCACCC. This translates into CASSLGQGNSP. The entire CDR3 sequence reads CASSLGQGNSPLHF.

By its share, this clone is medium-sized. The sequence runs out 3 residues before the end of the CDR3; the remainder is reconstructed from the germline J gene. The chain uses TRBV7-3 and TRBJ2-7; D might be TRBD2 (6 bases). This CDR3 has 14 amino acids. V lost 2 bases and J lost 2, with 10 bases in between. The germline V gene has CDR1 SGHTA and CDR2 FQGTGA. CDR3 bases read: TGTGCCAGCAGCTTATCCTCGGGGGCCTACGAG. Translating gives CASSLSSGAYE. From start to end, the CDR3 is CASSLSSGAYEQYF.

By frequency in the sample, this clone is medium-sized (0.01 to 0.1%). CDR3 residues: CASSPDGLAGGETQYF. CDR3 DNA, as far as it was read: TGTGCCAGCTCACCCGACGGACTAGCGGGGGGGGAGACC. The chain couples TRBV18 to TRBJ2-5; TRBD2 agrees at 15 bases. Read sequence stops 3 residues before the CDR3 end, and the germline J gene provides the missing end. The CDR3 sequence is 16 residues long. CDR1 is KGHSH, CDR2 LQKENI, per germline. The J segment lost 5 bases and the V segment lost 3 bases, leaving 4 bases of the junction unmatched.

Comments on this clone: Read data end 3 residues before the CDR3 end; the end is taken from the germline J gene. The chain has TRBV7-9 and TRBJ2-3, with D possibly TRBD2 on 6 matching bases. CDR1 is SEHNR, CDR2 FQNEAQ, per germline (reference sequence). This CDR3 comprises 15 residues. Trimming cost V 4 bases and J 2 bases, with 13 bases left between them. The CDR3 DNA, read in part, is TGTGCCAGCAGCTCTCGACTAGAAGCCACAGATACG. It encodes CASSSRLEATDT. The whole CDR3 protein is CASSSRLEATDTQYF.

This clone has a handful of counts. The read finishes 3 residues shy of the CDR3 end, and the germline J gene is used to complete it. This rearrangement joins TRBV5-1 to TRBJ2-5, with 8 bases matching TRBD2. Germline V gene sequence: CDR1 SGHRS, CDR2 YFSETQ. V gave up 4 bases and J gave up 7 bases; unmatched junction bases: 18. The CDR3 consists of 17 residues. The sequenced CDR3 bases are TGCGCCAGCAGCCCCGGGACTAGTGGGCTACGTGGGAGGACC. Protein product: CASSPGTSGLRGRT. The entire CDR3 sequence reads CASSPGTSGLRGRTQYF.

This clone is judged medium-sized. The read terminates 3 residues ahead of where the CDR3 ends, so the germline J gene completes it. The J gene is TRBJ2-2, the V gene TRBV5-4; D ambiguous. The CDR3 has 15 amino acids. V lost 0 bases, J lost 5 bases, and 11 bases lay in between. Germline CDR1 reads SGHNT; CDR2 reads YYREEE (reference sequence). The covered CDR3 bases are TGTGCCAGCAGCTTGGACCGAGCTCCTACCGGGGAG. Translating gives CASSLDRAPTGE. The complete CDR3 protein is CASSLDRAPTGELFF.

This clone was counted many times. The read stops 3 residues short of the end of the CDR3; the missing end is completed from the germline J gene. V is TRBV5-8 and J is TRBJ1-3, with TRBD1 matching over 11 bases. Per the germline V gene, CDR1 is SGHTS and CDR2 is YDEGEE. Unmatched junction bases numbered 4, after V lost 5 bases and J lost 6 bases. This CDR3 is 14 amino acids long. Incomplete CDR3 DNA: TGTGCCAGCAGGGACAGGGGGCAACTAAACACC. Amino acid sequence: CASRDRGQLNT. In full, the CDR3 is CASRDRGQLNTIYF.

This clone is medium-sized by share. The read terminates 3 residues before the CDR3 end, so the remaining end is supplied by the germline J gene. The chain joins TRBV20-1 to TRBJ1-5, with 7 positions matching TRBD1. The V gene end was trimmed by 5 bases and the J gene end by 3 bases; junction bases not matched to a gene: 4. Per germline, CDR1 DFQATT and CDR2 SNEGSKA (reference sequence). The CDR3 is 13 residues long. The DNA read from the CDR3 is TGCAGTGCTTCGGACAGGCCCAATCAGCCC. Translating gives CSASDRPNQP. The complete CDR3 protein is CSASDRPNQPQHF.

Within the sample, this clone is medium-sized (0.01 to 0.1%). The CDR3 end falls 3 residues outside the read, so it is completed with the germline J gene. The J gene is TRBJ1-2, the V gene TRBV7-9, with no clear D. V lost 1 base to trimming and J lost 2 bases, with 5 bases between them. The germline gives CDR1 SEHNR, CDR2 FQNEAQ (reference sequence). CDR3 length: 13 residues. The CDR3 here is CASSLGQNYGYTF. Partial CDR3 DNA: TGTGCCAGCAGCTTAGGGCAGAACTATGGC.

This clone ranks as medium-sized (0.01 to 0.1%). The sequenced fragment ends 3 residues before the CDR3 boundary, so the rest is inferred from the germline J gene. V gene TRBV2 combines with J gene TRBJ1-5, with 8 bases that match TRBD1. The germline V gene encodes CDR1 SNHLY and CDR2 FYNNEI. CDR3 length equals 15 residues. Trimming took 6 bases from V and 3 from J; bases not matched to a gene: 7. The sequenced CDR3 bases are TGTGCCAGCAGAGGGACAGGTCCTTTCAATCAGCCC. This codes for CASRGTGPFNQP. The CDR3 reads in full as CASRGTGPFNQPQHF.

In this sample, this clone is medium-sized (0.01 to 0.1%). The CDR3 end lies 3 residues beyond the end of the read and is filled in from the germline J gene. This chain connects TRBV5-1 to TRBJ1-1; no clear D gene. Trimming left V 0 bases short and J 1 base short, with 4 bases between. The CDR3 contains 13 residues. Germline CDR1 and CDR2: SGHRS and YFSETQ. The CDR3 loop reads CASSLGGNTEAFF. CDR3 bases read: TGCGCCAGCAGCTTGGGCGGGAACACTGAA.

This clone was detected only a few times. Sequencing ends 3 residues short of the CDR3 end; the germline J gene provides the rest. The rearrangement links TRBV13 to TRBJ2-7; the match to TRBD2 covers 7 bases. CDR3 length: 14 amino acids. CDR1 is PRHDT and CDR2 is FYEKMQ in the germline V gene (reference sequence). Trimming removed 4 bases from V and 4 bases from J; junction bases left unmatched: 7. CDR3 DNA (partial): TGTGCCAGCAGCTCGTCCGGGACTACTTACGAG. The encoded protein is CASSSSGTTYE. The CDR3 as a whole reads CASSSSGTTYEQYF.

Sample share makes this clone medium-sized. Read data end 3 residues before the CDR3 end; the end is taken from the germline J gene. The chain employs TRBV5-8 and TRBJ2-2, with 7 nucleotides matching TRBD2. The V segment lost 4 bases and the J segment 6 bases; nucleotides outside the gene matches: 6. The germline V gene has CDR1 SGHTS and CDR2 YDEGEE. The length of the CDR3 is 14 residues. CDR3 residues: CASSGRLAAGELFF. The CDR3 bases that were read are TGTGCCAGCAGCGGGAGACTAGCAGCCGGGGAG. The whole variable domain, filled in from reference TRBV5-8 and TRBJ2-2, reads EAGVTQSPTHLIKTRGQQATLRCSPISGHTSVYWYQQALGLGLQFLLWYDEGEERNRGNFPPRFSGRQFPNYSSELNVNALELEDSALYLCASSGRLAAGELFFGEGSRLTVL.

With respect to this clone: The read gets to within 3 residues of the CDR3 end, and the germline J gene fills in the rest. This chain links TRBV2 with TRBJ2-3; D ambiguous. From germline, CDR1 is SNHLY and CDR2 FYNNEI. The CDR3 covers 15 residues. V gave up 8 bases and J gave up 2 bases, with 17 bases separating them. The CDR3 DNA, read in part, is TGTGCCAGCTCAAGGTGGCAGGCTACCACAGATACG. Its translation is CASSRWQATTDT. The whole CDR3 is CASSRWQATTDTQYF.

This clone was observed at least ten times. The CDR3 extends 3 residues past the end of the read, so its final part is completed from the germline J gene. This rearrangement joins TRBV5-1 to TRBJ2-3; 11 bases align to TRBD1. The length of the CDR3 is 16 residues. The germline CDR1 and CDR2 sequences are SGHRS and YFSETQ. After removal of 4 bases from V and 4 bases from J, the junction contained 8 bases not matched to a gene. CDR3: CASSLRTGGGPDTQYF. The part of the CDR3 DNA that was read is TGCGCCAGCAGCCTTCGGACAGGGGGCGGCCCAGATACG. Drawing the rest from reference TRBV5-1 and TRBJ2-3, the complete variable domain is KAGVTQTPRYLIKTRGQQVTLSCSPISGHRSVSWYQQTPGQGLQFLFEYFSETQRNKGNFPGRFSGRQFSNSRSEMNVSTLELGDSALYLCASSLRTGGGPDTQYFGPGTRLTVL.

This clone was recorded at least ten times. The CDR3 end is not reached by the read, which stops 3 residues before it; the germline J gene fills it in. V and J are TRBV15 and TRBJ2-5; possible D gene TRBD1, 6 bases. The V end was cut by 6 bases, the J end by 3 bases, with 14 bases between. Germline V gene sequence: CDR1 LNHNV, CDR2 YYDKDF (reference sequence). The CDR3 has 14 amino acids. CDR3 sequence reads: CATRGAGAKETQYF. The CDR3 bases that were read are TGTGCCACCAGGGGGGCAGGGGCGAAAGAGACC.

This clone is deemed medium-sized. CDR3 DNA, as far as it was read: TGTGCCAGCAGTTTCCAGGGCTGGACCGGGGAG. It yields the protein CASSFQGWTGE. The entire CDR3 reads CASSFQGWTGELFF. The genes are TRBV5-5 and TRBJ2-2; D is possibly TRBD1 (5 bases). The read halts 3 residues ahead of the CDR3 end, with the missing end drawn from the germline J gene. The CDR3 extends over 14 amino acids. Germline values: CDR1 SGHKS, CDR2 YYEKEE (reference sequence). Deletions cut 5 bases from V and 5 bases from J, with 13 bases between.

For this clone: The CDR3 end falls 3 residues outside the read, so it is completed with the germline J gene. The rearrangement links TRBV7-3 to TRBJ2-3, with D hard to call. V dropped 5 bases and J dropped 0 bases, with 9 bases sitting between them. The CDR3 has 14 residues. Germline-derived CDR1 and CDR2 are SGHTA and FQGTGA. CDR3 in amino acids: CASSPVSSTDTQYF. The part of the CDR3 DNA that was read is TGTGCCAGCAGCCCCGTTTCTAGCACAGATACG.

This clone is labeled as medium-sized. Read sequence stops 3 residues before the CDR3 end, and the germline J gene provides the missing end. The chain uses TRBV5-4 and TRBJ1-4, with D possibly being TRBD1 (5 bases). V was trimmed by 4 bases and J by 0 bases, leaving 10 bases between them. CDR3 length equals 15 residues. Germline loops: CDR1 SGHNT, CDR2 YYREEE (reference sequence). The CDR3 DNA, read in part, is TGTGCCAGCAGCCCGGGGGGTGCAACTAATGAAAAA. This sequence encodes CASSPGGATNEK. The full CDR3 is CASSPGGATNEKLFF.

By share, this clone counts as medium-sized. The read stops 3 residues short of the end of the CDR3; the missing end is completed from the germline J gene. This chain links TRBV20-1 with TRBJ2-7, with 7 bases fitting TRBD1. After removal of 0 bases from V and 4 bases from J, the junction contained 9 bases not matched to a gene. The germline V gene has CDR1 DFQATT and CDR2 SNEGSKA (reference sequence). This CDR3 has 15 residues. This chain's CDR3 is CSARDGTVADYEQYF. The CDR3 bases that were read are TGCAGTGCTAGAGATGGGACAGTTGCGGATTACGAG.

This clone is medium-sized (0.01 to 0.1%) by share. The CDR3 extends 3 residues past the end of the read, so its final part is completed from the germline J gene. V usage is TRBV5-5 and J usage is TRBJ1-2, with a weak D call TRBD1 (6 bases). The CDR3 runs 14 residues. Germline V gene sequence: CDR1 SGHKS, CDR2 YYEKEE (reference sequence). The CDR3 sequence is CASSFGMGAGGYTF. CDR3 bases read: TGTGCCAGCAGCTTCGGGATGGGGGCGGGAGGC.

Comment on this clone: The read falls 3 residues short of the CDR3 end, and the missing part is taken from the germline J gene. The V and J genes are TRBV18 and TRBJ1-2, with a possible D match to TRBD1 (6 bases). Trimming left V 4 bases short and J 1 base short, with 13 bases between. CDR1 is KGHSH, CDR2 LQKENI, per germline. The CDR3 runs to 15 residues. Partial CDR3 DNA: TGTGCCAGCTCACTAATGGACAGCGTTAACTATGGC. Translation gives CASSLMDSVNYG. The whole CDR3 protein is CASSLMDSVNYGYTF.

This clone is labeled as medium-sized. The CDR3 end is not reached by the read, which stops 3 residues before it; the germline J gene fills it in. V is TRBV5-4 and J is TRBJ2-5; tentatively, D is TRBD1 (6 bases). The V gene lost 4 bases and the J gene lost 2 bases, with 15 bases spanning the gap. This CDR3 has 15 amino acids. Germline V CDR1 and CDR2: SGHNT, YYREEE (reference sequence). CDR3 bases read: TGTGCCAGCAGCCTCACCGGACAGTTTCAAGAGACC. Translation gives CASSLTGQFQET. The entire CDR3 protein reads CASSLTGQFQETQYF. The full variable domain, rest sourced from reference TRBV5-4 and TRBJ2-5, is ETGVTQSPTHLIKTRGQQVTLRCSSQSGHNTVSWYQQALGQGPQFIFQYYREEENGRGNFPPRFSGLQFPNYSSELNVNALELDDSALYLCASSLTGQFQETQYFGPGTRLLVL.